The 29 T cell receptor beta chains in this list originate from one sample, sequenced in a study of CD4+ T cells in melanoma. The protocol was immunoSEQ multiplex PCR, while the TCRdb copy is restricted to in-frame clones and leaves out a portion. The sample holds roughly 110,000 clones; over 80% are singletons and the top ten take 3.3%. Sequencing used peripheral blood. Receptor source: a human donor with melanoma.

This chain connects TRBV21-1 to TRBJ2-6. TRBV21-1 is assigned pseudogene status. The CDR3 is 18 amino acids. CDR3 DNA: TGTGCCAGCAGCAAAGTCTGGACGGAGAGCTCTGGGGCCAACGTCCTGACTTTC. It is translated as CASSKVWTESSGANVLTF.

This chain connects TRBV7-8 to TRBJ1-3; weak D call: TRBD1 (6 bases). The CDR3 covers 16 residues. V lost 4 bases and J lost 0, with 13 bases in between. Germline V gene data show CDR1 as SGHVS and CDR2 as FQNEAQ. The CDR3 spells CASSSDSVHSGNTIYF. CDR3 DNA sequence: TGTGCCAGCAGCTCGGACAGCGTTCACTCTGGAAACACCATATATTTT.

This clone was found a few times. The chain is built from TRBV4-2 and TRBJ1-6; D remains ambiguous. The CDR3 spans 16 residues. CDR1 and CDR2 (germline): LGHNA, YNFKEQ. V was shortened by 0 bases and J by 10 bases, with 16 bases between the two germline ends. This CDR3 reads CASSQDGPGLRSPLHF. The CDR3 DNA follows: TGTGCCAGCAGCCAAGATGGACCCGGCCTCCGGTCACCCCTCCACTTT.

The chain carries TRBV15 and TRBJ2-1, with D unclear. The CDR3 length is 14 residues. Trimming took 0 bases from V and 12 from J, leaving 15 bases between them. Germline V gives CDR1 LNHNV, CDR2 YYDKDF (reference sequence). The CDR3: CATSRDYDSFWQFF. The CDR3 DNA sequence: TGTGCCACCAGCAGAGATTATGACTCCTTTTGGCAGTTCTTC.

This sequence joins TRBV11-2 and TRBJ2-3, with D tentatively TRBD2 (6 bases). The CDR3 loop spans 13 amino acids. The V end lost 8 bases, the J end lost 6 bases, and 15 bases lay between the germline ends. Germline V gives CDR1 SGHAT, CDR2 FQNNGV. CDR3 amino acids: CASRVSSGDTQYF. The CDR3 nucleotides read TGTGCCAGCCGGGTTAGTAGCGGTGATACGCAGTATTTT.

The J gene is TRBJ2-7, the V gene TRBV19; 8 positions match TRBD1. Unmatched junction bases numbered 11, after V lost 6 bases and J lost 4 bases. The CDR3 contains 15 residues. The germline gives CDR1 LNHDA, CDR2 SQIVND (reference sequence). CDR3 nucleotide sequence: TGTGCCAGTAGACAAAAGGACAGGGTGGAATACGAGCAGTACTTC. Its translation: CASRQKDRVEYEQYF.

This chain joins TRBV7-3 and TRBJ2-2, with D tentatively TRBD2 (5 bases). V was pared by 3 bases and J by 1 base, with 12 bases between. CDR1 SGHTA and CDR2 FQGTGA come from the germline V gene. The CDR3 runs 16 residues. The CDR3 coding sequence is TGTGCCAGCAGCTTCAGTTCGGCGGGGAACACCGGGGAGCTGTTTTTT. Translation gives CASSFSSAGNTGELFF.

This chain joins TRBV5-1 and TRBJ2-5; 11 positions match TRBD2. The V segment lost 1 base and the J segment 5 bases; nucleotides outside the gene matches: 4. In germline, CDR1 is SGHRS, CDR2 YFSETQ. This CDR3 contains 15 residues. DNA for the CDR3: TGCGCCAGCAGCTTGACTAGCGGGAGTGAGGAGACCCAGTACTTC. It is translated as CASSLTSGSEETQYF.

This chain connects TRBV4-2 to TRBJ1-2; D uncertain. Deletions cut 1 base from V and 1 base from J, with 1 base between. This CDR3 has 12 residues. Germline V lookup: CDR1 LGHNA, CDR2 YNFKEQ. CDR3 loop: CASSQVNYGYTF. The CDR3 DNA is TGTGCCAGCAGCCAAGTTAACTATGGCTACACCTTC.

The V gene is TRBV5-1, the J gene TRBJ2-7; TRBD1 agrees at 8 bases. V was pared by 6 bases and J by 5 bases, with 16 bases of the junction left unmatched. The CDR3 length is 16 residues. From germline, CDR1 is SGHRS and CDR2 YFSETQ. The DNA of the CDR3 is TGCGCCAGCACCCCAGCAGGGGGCGACTTTGGCGACGAGCAGTACTTC. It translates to CASTPAGGDFGDEQYF. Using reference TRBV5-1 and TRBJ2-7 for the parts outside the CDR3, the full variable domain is KAGVTQTPRYLIKTRGQQVTLSCSPISGHRSVSWYQQTPGQGLQFLFEYFSETQRNKGNFPGRFSGRQFSNSRSEMNVSTLELGDSALYLCASTPAGGDFGDEQYFGPGTRLTVT.

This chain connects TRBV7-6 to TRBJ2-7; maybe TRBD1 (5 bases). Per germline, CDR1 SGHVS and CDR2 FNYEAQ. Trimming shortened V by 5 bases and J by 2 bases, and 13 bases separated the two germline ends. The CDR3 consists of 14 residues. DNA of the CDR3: TGTGCCAGCAGCGCAGCCGACAGAGCCTACGAGCAGTACTTC. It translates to CASSAADRAYEQYF. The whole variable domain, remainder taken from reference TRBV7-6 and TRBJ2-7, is GAGVSQSPRYKVTKRGQDVALRCDPISGHVSLYWYRQALGQGPEFLTYFNYEAQQDKSGLPNDRFSAERPEGSISTLTIQRTEQRDSAMYRCASSAADRAYEQYFGPGTRLTVT.

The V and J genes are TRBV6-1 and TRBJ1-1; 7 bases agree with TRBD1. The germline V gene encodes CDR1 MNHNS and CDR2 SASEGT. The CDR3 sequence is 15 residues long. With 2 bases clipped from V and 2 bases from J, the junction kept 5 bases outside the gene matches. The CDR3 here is CASSERWDSNTEAFF. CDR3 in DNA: TGTGCCAGCAGTGAAAGGTGGGACAGCAACACTGAAGCTTTCTTT.

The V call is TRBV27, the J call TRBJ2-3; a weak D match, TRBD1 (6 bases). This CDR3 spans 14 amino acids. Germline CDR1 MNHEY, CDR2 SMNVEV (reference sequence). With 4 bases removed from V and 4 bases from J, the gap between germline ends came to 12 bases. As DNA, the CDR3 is TGTGCCAGCAGTTGGTCAGGGGTCTCAGATACGCAGTATTTT. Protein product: CASSWSGVSDTQYF.

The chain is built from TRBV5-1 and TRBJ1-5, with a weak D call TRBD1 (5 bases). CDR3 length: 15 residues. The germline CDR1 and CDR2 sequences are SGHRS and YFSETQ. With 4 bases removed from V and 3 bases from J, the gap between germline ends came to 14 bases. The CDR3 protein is CASSGPGRNNQPQHF. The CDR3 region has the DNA TGCGCCAGCAGCGGACCGGGACGGAACAATCAGCCCCAGCATTTT.

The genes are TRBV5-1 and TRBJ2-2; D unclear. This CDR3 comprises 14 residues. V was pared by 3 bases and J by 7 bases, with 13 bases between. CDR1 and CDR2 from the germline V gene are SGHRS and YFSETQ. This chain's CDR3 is CASSSLGRHGELFF. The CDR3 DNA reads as TGCGCCAGCAGCTCGCTAGGGCGCCACGGGGAGCTGTTTTTT. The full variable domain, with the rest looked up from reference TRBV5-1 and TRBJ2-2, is KAGVTQTPRYLIKTRGQQVTLSCSPISGHRSVSWYQQTPGQGLQFLFEYFSETQRNKGNFPGRFSGRQFSNSRSEMNVSTLELGDSALYLCASSSLGRHGELFFGEGSRLTVL.

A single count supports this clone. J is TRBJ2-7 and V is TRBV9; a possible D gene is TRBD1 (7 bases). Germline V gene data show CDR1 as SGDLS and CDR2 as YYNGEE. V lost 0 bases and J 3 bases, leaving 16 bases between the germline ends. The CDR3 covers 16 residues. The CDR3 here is CASSVGSGGTLYEQYF. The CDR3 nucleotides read TGTGCCAGCAGCGTAGGGTCAGGGGGGACCCTCTACGAGCAGTACTTC.

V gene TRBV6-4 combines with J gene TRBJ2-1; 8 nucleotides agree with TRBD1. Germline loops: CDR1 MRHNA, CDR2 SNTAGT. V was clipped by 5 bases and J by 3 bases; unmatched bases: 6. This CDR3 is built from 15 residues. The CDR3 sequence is CASSPTGQDYNEQFF. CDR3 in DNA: TGTGCCAGCAGTCCAACGGGACAGGACTACAATGAGCAGTTCTTC.

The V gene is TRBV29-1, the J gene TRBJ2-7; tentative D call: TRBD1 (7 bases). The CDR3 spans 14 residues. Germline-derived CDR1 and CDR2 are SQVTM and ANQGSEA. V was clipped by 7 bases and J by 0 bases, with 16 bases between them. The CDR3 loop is CSGGGDSHSYEQYF. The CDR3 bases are TGCAGCGGTGGCGGGGACAGCCACTCCTACGAGCAGTACTTC.

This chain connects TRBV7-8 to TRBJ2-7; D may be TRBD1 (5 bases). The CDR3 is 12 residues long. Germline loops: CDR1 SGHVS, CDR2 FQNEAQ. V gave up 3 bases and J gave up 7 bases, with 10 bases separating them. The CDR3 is CASSFRAGEQYF. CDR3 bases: TGTGCCAGCAGCTTCAGGGCAGGGGAGCAGTACTTC.

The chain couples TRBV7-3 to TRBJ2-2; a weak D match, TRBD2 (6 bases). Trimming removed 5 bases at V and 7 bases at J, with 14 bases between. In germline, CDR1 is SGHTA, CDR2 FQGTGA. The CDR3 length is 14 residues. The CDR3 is CASSHRAGHGELFF. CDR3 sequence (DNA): TGTGCCAGCAGCCACCGCGCGGGGCACGGGGAGCTGTTTTTT.

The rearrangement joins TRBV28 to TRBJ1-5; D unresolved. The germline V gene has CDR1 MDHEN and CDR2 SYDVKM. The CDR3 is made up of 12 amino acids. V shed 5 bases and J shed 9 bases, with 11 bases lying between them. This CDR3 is CASSPTDWPQHF. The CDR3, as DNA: TGTGCCAGCAGTCCCACCGATTGGCCCCAGCATTTT.

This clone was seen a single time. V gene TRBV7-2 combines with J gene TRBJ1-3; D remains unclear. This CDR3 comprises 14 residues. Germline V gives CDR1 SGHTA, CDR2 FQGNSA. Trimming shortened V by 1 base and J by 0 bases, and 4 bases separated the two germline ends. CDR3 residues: CASSLVSSGNTIYF. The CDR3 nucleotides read TGTGCCAGCAGCTTAGTAAGCTCTGGAAACACCATATATTTT.

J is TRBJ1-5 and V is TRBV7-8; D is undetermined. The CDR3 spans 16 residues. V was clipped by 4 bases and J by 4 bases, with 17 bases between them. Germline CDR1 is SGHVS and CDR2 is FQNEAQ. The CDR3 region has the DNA TGTGCCAGCAGCTCAGGCGGGGTTCATTTTAATCAGCCCCAGCATTTT. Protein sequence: CASSSGGVHFNQPQHF.

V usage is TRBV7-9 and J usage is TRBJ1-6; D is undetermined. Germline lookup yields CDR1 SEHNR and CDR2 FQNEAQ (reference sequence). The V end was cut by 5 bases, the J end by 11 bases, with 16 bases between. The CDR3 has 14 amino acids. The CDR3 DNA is TGTGCCAGCAGCCTGGACGGGGAGTTGCCACCCCTCCACTTT. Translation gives CASSLDGELPPLHF.

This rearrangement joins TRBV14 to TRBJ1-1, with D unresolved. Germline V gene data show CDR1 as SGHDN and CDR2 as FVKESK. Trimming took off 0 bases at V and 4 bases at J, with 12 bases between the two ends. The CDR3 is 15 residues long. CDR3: CASSQDRVGITEAFF. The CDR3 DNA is TGTGCCAGCAGCCAAGATAGGGTAGGCATCACTGAAGCTTTCTTT.

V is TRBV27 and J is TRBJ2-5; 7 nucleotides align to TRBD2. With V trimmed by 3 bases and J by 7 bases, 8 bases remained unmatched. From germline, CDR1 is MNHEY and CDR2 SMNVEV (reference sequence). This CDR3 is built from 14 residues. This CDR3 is CASSFRTSLGTQYF. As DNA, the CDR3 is TGTGCCAGCAGTTTCAGGACTAGTCTCGGGACCCAGTACTTC.

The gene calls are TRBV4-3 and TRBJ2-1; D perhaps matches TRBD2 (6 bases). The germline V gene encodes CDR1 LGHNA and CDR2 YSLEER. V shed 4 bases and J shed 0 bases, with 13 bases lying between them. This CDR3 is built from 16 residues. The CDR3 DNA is TGCGCCAGCAGCCCCCTCGACGGGAGCTCCTACAATGAGCAGTTCTTC. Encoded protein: CASSPLDGSSYNEQFF.

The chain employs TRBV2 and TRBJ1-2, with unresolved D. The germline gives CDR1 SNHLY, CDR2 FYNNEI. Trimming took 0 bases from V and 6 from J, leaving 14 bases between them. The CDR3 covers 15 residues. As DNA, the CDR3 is TGTGCCAGCAGTGAAGCGAGCCCGTGGAGCAATGGCTACACCTTC. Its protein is CASSEASPWSNGYTF.

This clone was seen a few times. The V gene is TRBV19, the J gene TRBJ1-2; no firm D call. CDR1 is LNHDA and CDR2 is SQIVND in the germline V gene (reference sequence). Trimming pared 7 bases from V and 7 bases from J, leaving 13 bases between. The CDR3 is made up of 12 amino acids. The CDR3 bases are TGTGCCAGTAAGACGCCTTGGGGTGGCTACACCTTC. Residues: CASKTPWGGYTF.